The rows below give T cell receptor beta chains drawn from one sample of a study of neurological immune-mediated disorders. TCRdb reanalysed the 5' RACE reads using MiXCR and keeps one entry per CDR3 protein. The sample yields tens of thousands of distinct CDR3 sequences, approximately 4.6% seen once. The sequencing input was PBMCs. Source of these receptors: a woman aged 55-70 years with multiple sclerosis. Each CDR3 is given with its conserved first and last residue. The order of the fields is J gene, D gene, V gene, clone size, CDR3 DNA, CDR3 protein. The D gene is left open where the match is weak. Not all rows give a size; the values are once, few, many and, for expanded clones, a class.

J gene: TRBJ2-1
D gene: TRBD2
V gene: TRBV7-9
clone size: many
CDR3 DNA: TGTGCCAGCAGCAGACTAGCGGGGGGACAGAGGGATGAGCAGTTCTTC
CDR3 protein: CASSRLAGGQRDEQFF

J gene: TRBJ1-3
D gene: -
V gene: TRBV5-1
clone size: many
CDR3 DNA: TGCGCCAGCAGCTCTGTGACAGGCTCTGGAAACACCATATATTTT
CDR3 protein: CASSSVTGSGNTIYF

J gene: TRBJ2-1
D gene: TRBD1
V gene: TRBV7-7
clone size: many
CDR3 DNA: TGTGCCAGCAGCTTAGGGACAGGGGGCAATGAGCAGTTCTTC
CDR3 protein: CASSLGTGGNEQFF

J gene: TRBJ1-2
D gene: -
V gene: TRBV6-1
clone size: many
CDR3 DNA: TGTGCCAGCAGTGAAGTGGGGACGGCCGGATTTGGCTACACCTTC
CDR3 protein: CASSEVGTAGFGYTF

J gene: TRBJ1-1
D gene: -
V gene: TRBV12-3/TRBV12-4
clone size: many
CDR3 DNA: TGTGCCAGCCTCGAGCGGGGGAACACTGAAGCTTTCTTT
CDR3 protein: CASLERGNTEAFF

J gene: TRBJ2-3
D gene: TRBD2
V gene: TRBV28
clone size: many
CDR3 DNA: TGTGCCAGCAGTTCCCCCTACTCCATTAGCGGGGGTACAGATACGCAGTATTTT
CDR3 protein: CASSSPYSISGGTDTQYF

J gene: TRBJ1-1
D gene: -
V gene: TRBV7-6
clone size: many
CDR3 DNA: TGTGCCAGCAGCTTAGAAGAGGGCCCGGGGAACACTGAAGCTTTCTTT
CDR3 protein: CASSLEEGPGNTEAFF

J gene: TRBJ2-5
D gene: -
V gene: TRBV12-3/TRBV12-4
clone size: many
CDR3 DNA: TGTGCCAGCACCAAGGGCAAAGAGACCCAGTACTTC
CDR3 protein: CASTKGKETQYF

J gene: TRBJ1-4
D gene: TRBD1
V gene: TRBV5-1
clone size: many
CDR3 DNA: TGCGCCAGCAGCCTGGACAGGGTGGAGGAAAAACTGTTTTTT
CDR3 protein: CASSLDRVEEKLFF

J gene: TRBJ1-2
D gene: TRBD1
V gene: TRBV14
clone size: -
CDR3 DNA: TGTGCCAGCAGCCCCCTAGGACAGGGGGTTACCCTTAACTATGGCTACACCTTC
CDR3 protein: CASSPLGQGVTLNYGYTF

J gene: TRBJ2-4
D gene: -
V gene: TRBV5-1
clone size: many
CDR3 DNA: TGCGCCAGCAGCTTGATTGCCAGTCCGAACATTCAGTACTTC
CDR3 protein: CASSLIASPNIQYF

J gene: TRBJ1-4
D gene: -
V gene: TRBV20-1
clone size: many
CDR3 DNA: TGCAGTGTCGCGACTTATCCAAATGAAAAACTGTTTTTT
CDR3 protein: CSVATYPNEKLFF

J gene: TRBJ2-5
D gene: TRBD1
V gene: TRBV9
clone size: many
CDR3 DNA: TGTGCCAGCAGCGTTGCCCCGACAGGGGCAGAGACCCAGTACTTC
CDR3 protein: CASSVAPTGAETQYF

J gene: TRBJ2-6
D gene: -
V gene: TRBV6-6
clone size: many
CDR3 DNA: TGTGCCAGCAGTTACTCCGTCGGCTCTGGGGCCAACGTCCTGACTTTC
CDR3 protein: CASSYSVGSGANVLTF

J gene: TRBJ2-1
D gene: -
V gene: TRBV5-1
clone size: many
CDR3 DNA: TGCGCCAGCAGCTTGGCGGGGCAGTACAATGAGCAGTTCTTC
CDR3 protein: CASSLAGQYNEQFF

J gene: TRBJ2-7
D gene: TRBD1
V gene: TRBV24-1
clone size: many
CDR3 DNA: TGTGCCACCAGTGACGGACAGGGGCACAATCCCTACGAGCAGTACTTC
CDR3 protein: CATSDGQGHNPYEQYF

J gene: TRBJ2-2
D gene: -
V gene: TRBV5-1
clone size: many
CDR3 DNA: TGCGCCAGCAGCCCCCAGCCCAACACCGGGGAGCTGTTTTTT
CDR3 protein: CASSPQPNTGELFF

J gene: TRBJ2-1
D gene: -
V gene: TRBV5-1
clone size: many
CDR3 DNA: TGCGCCAGCGGCGAAGGGCCAGCCTACAATGAGCAGTTCTTC
CDR3 protein: CASGEGPAYNEQFF

J gene: TRBJ1-2
D gene: -
V gene: TRBV7-6
clone size: many
CDR3 DNA: TGTGCCAGCAGCTCCGGACCGGGTCTAGGCGGCTACACCTTC
CDR3 protein: CASSSGPGLGGYTF

J gene: TRBJ2-3
D gene: TRBD2
V gene: TRBV18
clone size: many
CDR3 DNA: TGTGCCAGCTCACCACAGCGGGGGGGCACAGATACGCAGTATTTT
CDR3 protein: CASSPQRGGTDTQYF

J gene: TRBJ2-3
D gene: -
V gene: TRBV20-1
clone size: many
CDR3 DNA: TGCAGTGCATGCCCCAGGGGTCTATCAGATACGCAGTATTTT
CDR3 protein: CSACPRGLSDTQYF

J gene: TRBJ1-1
D gene: -
V gene: TRBV5-1
clone size: many
CDR3 DNA: TGCGCCAGCAGCGCAGAGGGGACTGAAGCTTTCTTT
CDR3 protein: CASSAEGTEAFF

J gene: TRBJ2-1
D gene: -
V gene: TRBV5-1
clone size: many
CDR3 DNA: TGCGCCAGCAGCAGGCGGACGGGAAACAATGAGCAGTTCTTC
CDR3 protein: CASSRRTGNNEQFF

J gene: TRBJ2-3
D gene: TRBD1
V gene: TRBV18
clone size: many
CDR3 DNA: TGTGCCAGCTCAAAAGACAGGGCCCTCACAGATACGCAGTATTTT
CDR3 protein: CASSKDRALTDTQYF

J gene: TRBJ2-7
D gene: -
V gene: TRBV11-2
clone size: few
CDR3 DNA: TGTGCCAGCAGCTTGTACAGGTCCTACGAGCAGTACTTC
CDR3 protein: CASSLYRSYEQYF

J gene: TRBJ2-1
D gene: -
V gene: TRBV18
clone size: many
CDR3 DNA: TGTGCCAGCTCACCAAGGAGAGATGAGCAGTTCTTC
CDR3 protein: CASSPRRDEQFF

J gene: TRBJ2-2
D gene: -
V gene: TRBV7-2
clone size: many
CDR3 DNA: TGTGCCAGCAGCTCTCAAAGTCGGATCGCGAACACCGGGGAGCTGTTTTTT
CDR3 protein: CASSSQSRIANTGELFF

J gene: TRBJ2-5
D gene: -
V gene: TRBV2
clone size: many
CDR3 DNA: TGTGCCAGCAGTGAATATCCAAGGGGGACCCAGTACTTC
CDR3 protein: CASSEYPRGTQYF

J gene: TRBJ2-2
D gene: -
V gene: TRBV12-3/TRBV12-4
clone size: many
CDR3 DNA: TGTGCCAGCAGTCCCGCCGAGACCGGGGAGCTGTTTTTT
CDR3 protein: CASSPAETGELFF